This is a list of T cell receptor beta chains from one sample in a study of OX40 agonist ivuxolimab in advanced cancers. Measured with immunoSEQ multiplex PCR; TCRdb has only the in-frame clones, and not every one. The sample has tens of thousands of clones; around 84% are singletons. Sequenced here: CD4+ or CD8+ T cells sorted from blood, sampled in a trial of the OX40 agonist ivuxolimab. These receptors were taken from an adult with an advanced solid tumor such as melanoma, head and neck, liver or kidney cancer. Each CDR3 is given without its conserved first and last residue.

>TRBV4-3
ASSQDLRRNEQF
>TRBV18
ASSTTDSGANVLT
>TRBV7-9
ASSTRTGGEQY
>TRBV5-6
ASSFTGLSGANVLT
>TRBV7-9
ASSGAGGPNEQF
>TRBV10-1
ARGAGCPPYNEQF
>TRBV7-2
ASSSRSGEGLYEQY
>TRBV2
ASRPLRQGVSQPQH
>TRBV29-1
SVEVGGSGELF
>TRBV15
AASQGGQETQY
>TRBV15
ATSRDSAAASSGGRYEQY
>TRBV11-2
ASSPDRENIQY
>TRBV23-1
AIPPRGVPAGPRTQY
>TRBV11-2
ASSQGRGEKLF
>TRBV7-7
ASSLGLDQPQH
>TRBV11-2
ASSLVQGGSEQY
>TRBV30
AWSVVKSNQPQH
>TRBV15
ATSRSGQAFFNTEAF
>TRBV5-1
ASSLGVGVFTDTQY
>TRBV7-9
ASSLVGLAGSRAGELF
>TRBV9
ASSVSPSQPQH
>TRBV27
ASSPRRGGDTSNQPQH
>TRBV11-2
ASSAFSGGTDTQY
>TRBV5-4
ASSSGTALLSGANVLT